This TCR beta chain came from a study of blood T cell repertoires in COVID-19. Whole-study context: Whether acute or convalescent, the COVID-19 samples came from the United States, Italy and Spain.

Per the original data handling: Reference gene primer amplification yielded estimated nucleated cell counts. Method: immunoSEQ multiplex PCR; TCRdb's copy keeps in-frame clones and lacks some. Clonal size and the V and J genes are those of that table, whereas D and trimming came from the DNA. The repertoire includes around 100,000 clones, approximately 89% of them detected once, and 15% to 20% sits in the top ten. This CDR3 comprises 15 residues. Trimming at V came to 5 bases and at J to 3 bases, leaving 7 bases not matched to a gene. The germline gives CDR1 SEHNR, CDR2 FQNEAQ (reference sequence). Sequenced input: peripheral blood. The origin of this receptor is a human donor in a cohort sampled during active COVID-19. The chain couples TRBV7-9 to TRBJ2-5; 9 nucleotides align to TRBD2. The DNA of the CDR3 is TGTGCCAGCAGCAAGTGGGTAGCGGGAGAAGAGACCCAGTACTTC. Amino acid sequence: CASSKWVAGEETQYF.